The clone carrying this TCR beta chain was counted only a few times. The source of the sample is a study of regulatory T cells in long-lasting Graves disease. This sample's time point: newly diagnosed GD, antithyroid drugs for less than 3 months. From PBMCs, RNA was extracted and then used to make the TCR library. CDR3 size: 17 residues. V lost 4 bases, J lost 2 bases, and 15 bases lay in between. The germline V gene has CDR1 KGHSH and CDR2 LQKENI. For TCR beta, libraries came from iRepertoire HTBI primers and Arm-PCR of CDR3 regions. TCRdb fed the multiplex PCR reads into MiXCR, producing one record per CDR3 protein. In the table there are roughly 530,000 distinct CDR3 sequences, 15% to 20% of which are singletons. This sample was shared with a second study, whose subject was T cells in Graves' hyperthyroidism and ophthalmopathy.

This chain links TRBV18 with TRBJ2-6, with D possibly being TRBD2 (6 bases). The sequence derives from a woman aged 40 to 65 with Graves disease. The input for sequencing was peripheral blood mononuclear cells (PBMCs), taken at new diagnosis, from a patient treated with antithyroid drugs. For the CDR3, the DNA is TGTGCCAGCTCACGAGAGGAGGGTTTAGCTGGGGCCAACGTCCTGACTTTC. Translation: CASSREEGLAGANVLTF.